This T cell receptor (beta chain) came from a study of T cells in Graves' hyperthyroidism and ophthalmopathy. The sample holds a few counts of this clonotype. This CDR3 has 16 amino acids. The germline V gene has CDR1 SGHNT and CDR2 YYREEE (reference sequence). The germline V and J ends were trimmed by 4 bases and 4 bases, with 21 bases remaining between them. Using RNA transcripts as the source, TCR beta CDR3 regions were amplified. Primed by the HTBI set, a first-round RT-PCR was run on the TCR CDR3. TCRdb fed the multiplex PCR reads into MiXCR, producing one record per CDR3 protein. The table includes fewer than 350,000 distinct CDR3 sequences, roughly 19% detected once.

Sequencing used blood. The chain employs TRBV5-4 and TRBJ2-7; perhaps TRBD1 as D (7 bases). This sequence was found in a man between 50 and 59 years old with Graves' ophthalmopathy. The CDR3 here is CASSLLRASGGYEQYF. CDR3 in DNA: TGTGCCAGCAGCCTTTTAAGGGCTTCAGGGGGGTACGAGCAGTACTTC.